This TCR beta chain was documented in a study of blood T cell repertoires in COVID-19. About the research overall: Acute and convalescent COVID-19 samples came from the United States, Italy and Spain. T cells, B-cell-depleted T cells, or PBMCs supplied cDNA or gDNA.

Authors' data handling: Reference gene primer amplification yielded estimated nucleated cell counts. Sequencing was performed with immunoSEQ multiplex PCR; in TCRdb, only in-frame clones are kept and a portion is missing. V and J calls and clone size are those listed in that table; D and trimming were worked out from the DNA. The table records just under 35,000 clones, roughly 86% of them present only once. CDR1 and CDR2 from the germline V gene are SGDLS and YYNGEE. This CDR3 is built from 16 residues. V lost 2 bases to trimming and J lost 4 bases; unmatched junction nucleotides: 8. The TCR sequence derives from a human donor in a cohort sampled during active COVID-19. The sample comprised peripheral blood. The genes are TRBV9 and TRBJ1-3, with 8 nucleotides matching TRBD1. The CDR3: CASSVSQGAAGNTIYF. CDR3 nucleotides: TGTGCCAGCAGCGTTTCCCAGGGGGCGGCGGGAAACACCATATATTTT.